Listed below are T cell receptor beta chains from one sample, sequenced in a study of response to subunit inactivated influenza vaccine. From the RT-PCR reads, TCRdb called clonotypes with MiXCR, one entry per CDR3 protein. The data show about 610,000 distinct CDR3 sequences, with 12% to 15% seen just once and around 10% held by the top ten. Sequences were derived from PBMCs from blood, sampled about 11 days after vaccination. These receptor sequences come from a man aged 45-65 years who received an inactivated influenza vaccine. The conserved cysteine and the conserved F or W are not part of the CDR3 here.

v_gene: TRBV10-3; j_gene: TRBJ2-5; len: 11; CDR3aa: AIRADLGETQY
v_gene: TRBV6-1; j_gene: TRBJ2-3; len: 14; CDR3aa: ASSTPGATSTDTQY
v_gene: TRBV20-1; j_gene: TRBJ1-1; len: 13; CDR3aa: SATIPGGRGTEAF
v_gene: TRBV6-5; j_gene: TRBJ2-5; len: 12; CDR3aa: ASSYTGSQETQY
v_gene: TRBV7-9; j_gene: TRBJ2-5; len: 15; CDR3aa: ASSLVSLAELDETQY
v_gene: TRBV7-9; j_gene: TRBJ2-1; len: 12; CDR3aa: ASSFTSGYNEQF
v_gene: TRBV27; j_gene: TRBJ2-7; len: 14; CDR3aa: ASSILGTRWIYEQY
v_gene: TRBV5-5; j_gene: TRBJ1-3; len: 13; CDR3aa: ASSLDVFSGNTIY
v_gene: TRBV29-1; j_gene: TRBJ1-5; len: 12; CDR3aa: SAAGTDSNQPQH
v_gene: TRBV3-1; j_gene: TRBJ2-7; len: 15; CDR3aa: ASSQSYSGGASYEQY
v_gene: TRBV14; j_gene: TRBJ2-1; len: 14; CDR3aa: ASSQLLGLAVNEQF
v_gene: TRBV12-3/TRBV12-4; j_gene: TRBJ2-4; len: 11; CDR3aa: ASSFGTLGIQY
v_gene: TRBV27; j_gene: TRBJ2-1; len: 14; CDR3aa: ASSLVIGRGDNEQF
v_gene: TRBV2; j_gene: TRBJ1-5; len: 11; CDR3aa: ASRDRGIQPQH
v_gene: TRBV6-1; j_gene: TRBJ2-5; len: 15; CDR3aa: ASSQSRRGPYQETQY
v_gene: TRBV9; j_gene: TRBJ2-2; len: 14; CDR3aa: ASSVEGLAGVGELF
v_gene: TRBV28; j_gene: TRBJ2-7; len: 14; CDR3aa: ASGRWGLAVTYEQY
v_gene: TRBV20-1; j_gene: TRBJ1-3; len: 13; CDR3aa: SASPGRGPGNTIY
v_gene: TRBV5-3; j_gene: TRBJ2-1; len: 15; CDR3aa: ARSLAPGTSIPDEQF
v_gene: TRBV5-1; j_gene: TRBJ2-2; len: 14; CDR3aa: ASSLTGTGGSGELF
v_gene: TRBV3-1; j_gene: TRBJ2-5; len: 14; CDR3aa: ASSPRTRTSQETQY
v_gene: TRBV27; j_gene: TRBJ1-1; len: 12; CDR3aa: ASSRQGFDTEAF
v_gene: TRBV11-1; j_gene: TRBJ1-4; len: 16; CDR3aa: ASSSGTGGRQTNEKLF
v_gene: TRBV7-8; j_gene: TRBJ2-5; len: 9; CDR3aa: ASMVGETLY
v_gene: TRBV5-1; j_gene: TRBJ2-7; len: 14; CDR3aa: ASSLATSGVSYEQY
v_gene: TRBV15; j_gene: TRBJ1-1; len: 12; CDR3aa: ATSVDRVSTEAF
v_gene: TRBV9; j_gene: TRBJ2-2; len: 17; CDR3aa: ASSVASVRLLANTGELF
v_gene: TRBV6-1; j_gene: TRBJ1-3; len: 12; CDR3aa: ASSDWTEAGTIY
v_gene: TRBV20-1; j_gene: TRBJ2-5; len: 14; CDR3aa: SARDASARGKETQY
v_gene: TRBV11-2; j_gene: TRBJ2-1; len: 19; CDR3aa: ASSLSWGGQGLARGYNEQF
v_gene: TRBV6-2/TRBV6-3; j_gene: TRBJ2-7; len: 10; CDR3aa: ASTPDKDEQY
v_gene: TRBV7-2; j_gene: TRBJ2-7; len: 14; CDR3aa: ASSLVGGGASYEQY
v_gene: TRBV12-3/TRBV12-4; j_gene: TRBJ2-1; len: 13; CDR3aa: ASTESGSSYNEQF
v_gene: TRBV12-3/TRBV12-4; j_gene: TRBJ2-7; len: 12; CDR3aa: ASSLAYGYYEQY
v_gene: TRBV20-1; j_gene: TRBJ2-3; len: 10; CDR3aa: SARDLSGTQY
v_gene: TRBV4-3; j_gene: TRBJ2-1; len: 14; CDR3aa: ASSQDLGPPHNEQF
v_gene: TRBV11-3; j_gene: TRBJ2-1; len: 12; CDR3aa: ASSLERFHNEQF
v_gene: TRBV12-3/TRBV12-4; j_gene: TRBJ2-3; len: 10; CDR3aa: ASNMGTDTQY
v_gene: TRBV27; j_gene: TRBJ2-7; len: 11; CDR3aa: ASSLETGYEQY
v_gene: TRBV28; j_gene: TRBJ1-1; len: 9; CDR3aa: ASSSNMDAF
v_gene: TRBV7-9; j_gene: TRBJ2-7; len: 12; CDR3aa: ASDSVQGSYEQY
v_gene: TRBV7-7; j_gene: TRBJ2-1; len: 14; CDR3aa: ASSPTASGGYNEQF
v_gene: TRBV7-9; j_gene: TRBJ1-1; len: 12; CDR3aa: ASSLGGLYTEAF
v_gene: TRBV6-2/TRBV6-3; j_gene: TRBJ2-3; len: 11; CDR3aa: ASTLTQTDTQY
v_gene: TRBV5-1; j_gene: TRBJ2-1; len: 13; CDR3aa: ASSPDSSSYNEQF
v_gene: TRBV10-3; j_gene: TRBJ2-5; len: 12; CDR3aa: AIRKTGSAETQY